This T cell receptor beta chain was observed in a study of T cells in women clearing cervical HPV infection. As for the study in general: Controls gave blood once infection was undetectable; cases at lesion identification.

Study-wide findings and caveats: TRBV6-7 abundance was lower in cases than controls (around 0.1% versus 0.15%). CIN3+ cases had significantly higher TCR richness than controls; evenness did not differ.

Average input was around 1,300 ng genomic DNA for immunoSEQ TCR beta CDR3 amplification. Assay used: immunoSEQ multiplex PCR; TCRdb lists only in-frame clones, some missing. The table gives around 33,000 clones; the top ten clones make up 3% to 4% of it. Turning to this clone: Its antigen is unknown. The CDR3 extends 3 residues past the end of the read, so its final part is completed from the germline J gene.

This CDR3 has 13 residues. Germline CDR1 is GTSNPN and CDR2 is SVGIG (reference sequence). This TCR derives from a woman between 18 and 70 years old with a cervical HPV16 infection that either progressed to CIN3+ or cleared (not recorded which). The V gene is TRBV30, the J gene TRBJ1-2, with a weak D call TRBD1 (5 bases). Sequencing was performed on blood buffy coat. The sequenced CDR3 bases are TGTGCCTGGAGTCCGGGGGGATACTACGAC. Protein product: CAWSPGGYYD. The entire CDR3 protein reads CAWSPGGYYDYTF. Full variable domain (rest looked up from reference TRBV30 and TRBJ1-2): SQTIHQWPATLVQPVGSPLSLECTVEGTSNPNLYWYRQAAGRGLQLLFYSVGIGQISSEVPQNLSASRPQDRQFILSSKKLLLSDSGFYLCAWSPGGYYDYTFGSGTRLTVV.